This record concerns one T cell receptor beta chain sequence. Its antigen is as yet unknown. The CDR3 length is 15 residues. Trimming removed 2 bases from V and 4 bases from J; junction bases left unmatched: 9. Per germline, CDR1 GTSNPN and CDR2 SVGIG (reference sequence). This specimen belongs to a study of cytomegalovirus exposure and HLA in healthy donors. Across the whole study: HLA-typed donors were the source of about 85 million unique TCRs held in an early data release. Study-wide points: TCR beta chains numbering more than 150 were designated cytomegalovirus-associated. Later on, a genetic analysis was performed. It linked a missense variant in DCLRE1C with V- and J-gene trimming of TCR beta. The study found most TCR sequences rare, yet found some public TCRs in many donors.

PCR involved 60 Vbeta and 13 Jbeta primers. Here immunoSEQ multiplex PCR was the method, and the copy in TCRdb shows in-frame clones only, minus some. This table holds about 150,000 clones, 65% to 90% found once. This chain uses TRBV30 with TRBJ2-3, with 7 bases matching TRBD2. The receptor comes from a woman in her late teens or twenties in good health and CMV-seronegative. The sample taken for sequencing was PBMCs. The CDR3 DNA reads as TGTGCCTGGAGTAGATTCGGGGGAGGGGCAGATACGCAGTATTTT. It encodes CAWSRFGGGADTQYF.